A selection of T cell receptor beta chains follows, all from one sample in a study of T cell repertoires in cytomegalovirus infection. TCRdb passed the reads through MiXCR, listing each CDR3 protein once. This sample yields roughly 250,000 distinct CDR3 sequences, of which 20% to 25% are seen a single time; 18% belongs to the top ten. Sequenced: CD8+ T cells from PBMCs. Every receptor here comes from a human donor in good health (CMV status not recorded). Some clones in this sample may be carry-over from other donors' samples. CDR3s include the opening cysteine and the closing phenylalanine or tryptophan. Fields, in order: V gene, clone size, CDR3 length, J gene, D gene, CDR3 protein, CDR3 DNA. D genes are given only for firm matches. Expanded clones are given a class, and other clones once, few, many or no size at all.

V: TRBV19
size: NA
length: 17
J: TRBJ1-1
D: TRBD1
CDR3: CASSIGDSLLGNTEAFF
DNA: TGTGCCAGTAGTATAGGGGACAGCTTACTTGGAAACACTGAAGCTTTCTTT

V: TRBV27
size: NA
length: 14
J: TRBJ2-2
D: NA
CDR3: CASSRYRVTGELFF
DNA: TGTGCCAGCAGTAGATACAGGGTGACCGGGGAGCTGTTTTTT

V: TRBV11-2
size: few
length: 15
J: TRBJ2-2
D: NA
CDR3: CASSPAWGDTGELFF
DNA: TGTGCCAGCAGCCCCGCCTGGGGGGACACCGGGGAGCTGTTTTTT

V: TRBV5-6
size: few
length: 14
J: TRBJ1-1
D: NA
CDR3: CASSLVQENTEAFF
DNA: TGTGCCAGCAGCTTGGTACAGGAGAACACTGAAGCTTTCTTT

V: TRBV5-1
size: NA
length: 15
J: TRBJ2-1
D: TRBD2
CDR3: CASTPSGGRGNEQFF
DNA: TGCGCCAGCACACCTAGCGGGGGGAGAGGCAATGAGCAGTTCTTC

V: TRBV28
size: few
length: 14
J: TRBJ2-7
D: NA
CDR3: CASTQPFGRDEQYF
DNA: TGTGCCAGCACTCAACCCTTTGGTAGGGACGAGCAGTACTTC

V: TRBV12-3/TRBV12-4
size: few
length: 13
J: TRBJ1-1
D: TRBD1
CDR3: CASSSTGATEAFF
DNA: TGTGCCAGCAGTTCCACAGGGGCCACTGAAGCTTTCTTT

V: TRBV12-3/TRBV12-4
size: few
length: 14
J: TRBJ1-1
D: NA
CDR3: CASSLWGYDTEAFF
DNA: TGTGCCAGCAGTTTGTGGGGATACGACACTGAAGCTTTCTTT

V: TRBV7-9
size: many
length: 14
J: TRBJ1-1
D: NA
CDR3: CASSYSGGNTEAFF
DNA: TGTGCCAGCAGCTACTCGGGGGGGAACACTGAAGCTTTCTTT

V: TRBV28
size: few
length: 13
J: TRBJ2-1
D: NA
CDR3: CASSLSASWEQFF
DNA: TGTGCCAGCAGTTTATCCGCCAGCTGGGAGCAGTTCTTC

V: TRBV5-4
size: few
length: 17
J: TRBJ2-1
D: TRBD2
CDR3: CASSLWSGGPLWHEQFF
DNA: TGTGCCAGCAGCTTGTGGAGCGGGGGCCCCCTTTGGCATGAGCAGTTCTTC

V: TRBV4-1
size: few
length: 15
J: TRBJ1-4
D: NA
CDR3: CASSQEQATNEKLFF
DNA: TGCGCCAGCAGCCAAGAGCAAGCAACTAATGAAAAACTGTTTTTT

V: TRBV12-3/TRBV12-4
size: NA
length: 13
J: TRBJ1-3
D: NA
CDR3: CASSFPRGNTIYF
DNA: TGTGCCAGCAGTTTTCCCCGAGGAAACACCATATATTTT

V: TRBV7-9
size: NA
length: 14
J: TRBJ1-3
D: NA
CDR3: CASYGADSGNTIYF
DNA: TGTGCCAGCTACGGCGCAGACTCTGGAAACACCATATATTTT

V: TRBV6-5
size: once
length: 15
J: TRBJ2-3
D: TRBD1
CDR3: CASTLDRGTTDTQYF
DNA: TGTGCCAGCACCCTGGACAGGGGGACCACAGATACGCAGTATTTT

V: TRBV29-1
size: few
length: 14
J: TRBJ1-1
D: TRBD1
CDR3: CSVSMTGEGTEAFF
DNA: TGCAGCGTATCAATGACAGGGGAAGGGACTGAAGCTTTCTTT

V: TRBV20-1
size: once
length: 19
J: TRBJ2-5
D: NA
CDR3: CSARQPGLLSMESQETQYF
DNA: TGCAGTGCTAGGCAACCGGGACTCTTGTCGATGGAGTCCCAGGAGACCCAGTACTTC

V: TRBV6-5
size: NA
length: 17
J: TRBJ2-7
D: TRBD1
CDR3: CASSYSRDRGELYEQYF
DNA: TGTGCCAGCAGTTACTCAAGAGACAGGGGAGAGCTATACGAGCAGTACTTC

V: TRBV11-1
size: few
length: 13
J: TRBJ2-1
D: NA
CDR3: CASRSRRALEQFF
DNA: TGTGCCAGCAGATCCCGCCGGGCACTCGAGCAGTTCTTC

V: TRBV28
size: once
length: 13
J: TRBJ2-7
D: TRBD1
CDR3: CASSEGQRLEQYF
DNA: TGTGCCAGCAGTGAGGGACAGCGGTTGGAGCAGTACTTC

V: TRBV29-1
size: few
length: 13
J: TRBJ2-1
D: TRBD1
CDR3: CSVAQGFYNEQFF
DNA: TGCAGCGTAGCACAGGGGTTTTACAATGAGCAGTTCTTC

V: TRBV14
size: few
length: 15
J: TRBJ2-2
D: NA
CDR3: CASSLQDLHTGELFF
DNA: TGTGCCAGCAGCTTGCAGGACCTCCACACCGGGGAGCTGTTTTTT

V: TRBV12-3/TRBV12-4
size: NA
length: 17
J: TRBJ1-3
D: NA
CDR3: CASSPGWEGSSGNTIYF
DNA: TGTGCCAGCAGTCCTGGATGGGAGGGAAGCTCTGGAAACACCATATATTTT

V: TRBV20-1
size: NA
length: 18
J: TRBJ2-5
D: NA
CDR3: CSARPLIITLGDQETQYF
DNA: TGCAGTGCCCGACCCCTAATAATAACCCTAGGGGACCAAGAGACCCAGTACTTC

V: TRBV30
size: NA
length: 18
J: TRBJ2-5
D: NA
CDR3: CAWSSIWGTGAAEETQYF
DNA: TGTGCCTGGAGTTCAATATGGGGGACGGGGGCAGCTGAGGAGACCCAGTACTTC

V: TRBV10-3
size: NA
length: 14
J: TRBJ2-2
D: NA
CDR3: CAISVGTVAGELFF
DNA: TGTGCCATCAGCGTCGGGACTGTGGCCGGGGAGCTGTTTTTT

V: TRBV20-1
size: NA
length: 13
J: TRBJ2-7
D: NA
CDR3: CSARLSSTYEQYF
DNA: TGCAGTGCCCGACTCTCCTCCACCTACGAGCAGTACTTC

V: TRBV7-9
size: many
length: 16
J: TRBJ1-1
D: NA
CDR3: CASSPVGGAQNTEAFF
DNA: TGTGCCAGCAGCCCGGTGGGGGGCGCCCAGAACACTGAAGCTTTCTTT

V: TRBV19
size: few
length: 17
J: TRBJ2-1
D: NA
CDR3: CASSIVAPQTGHNEQFF
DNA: TGTGCCAGTAGTATAGTGGCGCCTCAAACGGGACACAATGAGCAGTTCTTC

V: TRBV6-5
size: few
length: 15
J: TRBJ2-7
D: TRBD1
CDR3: CASSYSRQGAYEQYF
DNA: TGTGCCAGCAGTTACTCAAGGCAGGGGGCCTACGAGCAGTACTTC

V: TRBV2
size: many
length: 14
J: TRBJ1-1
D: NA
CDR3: CASRPGQTRAEAFF
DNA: TGTGCCAGCAGACCGGGGCAGACTCGCGCTGAAGCTTTCTTT

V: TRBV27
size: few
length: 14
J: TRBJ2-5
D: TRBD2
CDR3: CASSPGLGGETQYF
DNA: TGTGCCAGCAGCCCTGGACTAGGCGGGGAGACCCAGTACTTC

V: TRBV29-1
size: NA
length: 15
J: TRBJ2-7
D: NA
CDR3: CGVEDPRAASYGQYF
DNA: TGCGGCGTTGAAGATCCTAGGGCAGCAAGTTATGGGCAGTACTTC

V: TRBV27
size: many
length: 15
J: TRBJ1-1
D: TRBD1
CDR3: CASRAGTGGFTEAFF
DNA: TGTGCCAGCAGAGCCGGGACAGGGGGCTTTACTGAAGCTTTCTTT